This passage covers 5 T cell receptor beta chains from one sample sequenced in a study of CXCR3-negative and CXCR3-positive naive CD8 T cells. UMI-labeled 5' RACE TRB cDNA libraries were prepared from the cells. TCRdb reprocessed the 5' RACE reads, keeping one entry per CDR3 protein, no DNA. The sample includes 100,000 or so distinct CDR3 sequences. The sequencing sample was made of naive CXCR3- CD8+ T cells from blood. This sample's subset: CD45RO-CCR7+CD27+CD95- naive CD8+ T cells lacking CXCR3 (TNR3-). Receptor source: a human donor in good health. Some clones in this sample may be carry-over from other donors' samples.

This chain connects TRBV5-1 to TRBJ2-2; TCRdb proposes TRBD1, but this gene call is untestable without DNA. The germline V gene has CDR1 SGHRS and CDR2 YFSETQ. This CDR3 is 18 amino acids long. CDR3: CASSLEAGTGMNTGELFF.

This chain links TRBV29-1 with TRBJ2-7; TCRdb reports TRBD1, a call that lacks DNA to check it against. The CDR3 spans 13 residues. Germline-derived CDR1 and CDR2 are SQVTM and ANQGSEA. The CDR3 sequence is CSVRTGQDYEQYF.

The chain is built from TRBV29-1 and TRBJ1-1; the TCRdb D gene call, TRBD1, has no DNA to confirm it. CDR1 is SQVTM and CDR2 is ANQGSEA in the germline V gene. This CDR3 is built from 14 residues. CDR3 residues: CSVEERTGRTEAFF.

CDR3 loop: CASSLEKTGRNIQYF. The chain employs TRBV7-8 and TRBJ2-4; TCRdb picks TRBD1, but there is no DNA to check that call. CDR1 is SGHVS and CDR2 is FQNEAQ in the germline V gene. This CDR3 spans 15 amino acids.

The chain uses TRBV28 and TRBJ2-7; TCRdb indicates TRBD1, and absent DNA this call remains unverified. The CDR3 length is 15 residues. The V gene's germline CDR1 is MDHEN and CDR2 SYDVKM. The chain's CDR3 is CASSLLDRGWDEQYF.